This passage covers 31 T cell receptor beta chains from one sample sequenced in a study of early T cells in non-severe SARS-CoV-2 infection. TCRdb reanalysed the 5' RACE reads using MiXCR and keeps one entry per CDR3 protein. Of 86,000 or so distinct CDR3 sequences in the sample, roughly 13% were seen once. The sample consisted of whole blood. These receptors came from an adult who was a healthcare worker with PCR-confirmed SARS-CoV-2 infection or an uninfected control (not recorded which).

This clonotype showed up just a few times. The V gene is TRBV5-4, the J gene TRBJ2-3, with a weak D call TRBD2 (6 bases). The CDR3 loop spans 16 amino acids. Germline V gives CDR1 SGHNT, CDR2 YYREEE (reference sequence). V was clipped by 4 bases and J by 2 bases, with 17 bases between them. CDR3 DNA sequence: TGTGCCAGCAGCCTTCGGGGGACCACTACCACAGATACGCAGTATTTT. This translates into CASSLRGTTTTDTQYF.

In this sample, this clonotype turned up many times. V usage is TRBV4-2 and J usage is TRBJ1-1; D unclear. The ends were cut back, 1 base at V and 5 bases at J, with 14 bases in the middle. The CDR3 is made up of 15 amino acids. The germline CDR1 and CDR2 sequences are LGHNA and YNFKEQ. DNA of the CDR3: TGTGCCAGCAGCCAAGGGGGAGGGAGGGTAACTGAAGCTTTCTTT. Its translation is CASSQGGGRVTEAFF.

The table lists this clonotype with a few counts. The V call is TRBV5-1, the J call TRBJ2-5; 8 nucleotides align to TRBD1. The CDR3 is 15 residues long. V gave up 0 bases and J gave up 5 bases; unmatched junction bases: 6. Germline V CDR1 and CDR2: SGHRS, YFSETQ. For the CDR3, the DNA is TGCGCCAGCAGCTTGGGAGCAGGGGGCTGGGAGACCCAGTACTTC. Translated, it gives CASSLGAGGWETQYF.

This clonotype was seen repeatedly, ten times or more. The gene calls are TRBV29-1 and TRBJ1-1; possibly TRBD1 for D (5 bases). Trimming removed 3 bases from V and 0 bases from J, with 8 bases in between. The germline V gene has CDR1 SQVTM and CDR2 ANQGSEA. The CDR3 totals 13 residues. The CDR3 protein is CSVETGLNTEAFF. DNA of the CDR3: TGCAGCGTTGAGACGGGACTGAACACTGAAGCTTTCTTT.

This clonotype was counted many times. V is TRBV14 and J is TRBJ1-4, with D possibly TRBD1 on 5 matching bases. Germline V gives CDR1 SGHDN, CDR2 FVKESK. This CDR3 spans 13 amino acids. The V end lost 4 bases, the J end lost 5 bases, and 8 bases lay between the germline ends. The CDR3 coding sequence is TGTGCCAGCAGCCCGGGGCCGAATGAAAAACTGTTTTTT. Translating gives CASSPGPNEKLFF.

This clonotype has a handful of counts. The chain uses TRBV13 and TRBJ2-5, with 7 bases matching TRBD1. The CDR3 has 16 amino acids. V trimming: 5 bases; J trimming: 1 base; junction bases outside the gene matches: 10. CDR1 PRHDT and CDR2 FYEKMQ come from the germline V gene (reference sequence). The CDR3 spells CASSGRKTGPQETQYF. The CDR3 region has the DNA TGTGCCAGCAGCGGCCGTAAGACAGGGCCCCAAGAGACCCAGTACTTC. The variable domain in full, completed from reference TRBV13 and TRBJ2-5, reads AAGVIQSPRHLIKEKRETATLKCYPIPRHDTVYWYQQGPGQDPQFLISFYEKMQSDKGSIPDRFSAQQFSDYHSELNMSSLELGDSALYFCASSGRKTGPQETQYFGPGTRLLVL.

This chain uses TRBV7-2 with TRBJ1-1; D is ambiguous. The V gene lost 4 bases and the J gene lost 2 bases, with 23 bases spanning the gap. The CDR3 has 18 residues. Germline CDR1 and CDR2: SGHTA and FQGNSA. The CDR3 here is CASSYSLGSFRANTEAFF. The DNA of the CDR3 is TGTGCCAGCAGCTATAGTCTGGGGTCTTTCAGAGCAAACACTGAAGCTTTCTTT.

The genes are TRBV9 and TRBJ1-2; D gene ambiguous. The CDR3 runs 15 residues. Germline V CDR1 and CDR2: SGDLS, YYNGEE. Trimming took 0 bases from V and 4 from J, leaving 13 bases between them. The CDR3 sequence: CASSVAGKLSYGYTF. In DNA form, the CDR3 reads TGTGCCAGCAGCGTAGCGGGGAAGCTGTCCTATGGCTACACCTTC.

This clonotype turned up a few times. The gene calls are TRBV6-6 and TRBJ1-2; no definite D call. The V gene's germline CDR1 is MNHNY and CDR2 SVGAGI (reference sequence). V lost 6 bases and J lost 3, with 5 bases in between. The CDR3 contains 11 residues. As DNA, the CDR3 is TGTGCCAGCAGACGTGACTATGGCTACACCTTC. Amino acid sequence: CASRRDYGYTF.

This clonotype was seen repeatedly, ten times or more. The chain links TRBV10-3 to TRBJ2-1, with D possibly matching TRBD2 (5 bases). The CDR3 totals 17 residues. V lost 2 bases to trimming and J lost 0 bases, with 14 bases between them. Germline lookup yields CDR1 ENHRY and CDR2 SYGVKD. CDR3: CAISEDERSSSYNEQFF. The DNA of the CDR3 is TGTGCCATCAGTGAGGATGAGCGGAGTAGCTCCTACAATGAGCAGTTCTTC.

This clonotype appeared many times. This chain uses TRBV30 with TRBJ1-3, with D possibly being TRBD1 (5 bases). Germline CDR1 and CDR2: GTSNPN and SVGIG (reference sequence). The CDR3 sequence is 13 residues long. Trimming shortened V by 4 bases and J by 0 bases, and 7 bases separated the two germline ends. This CDR3 is CAWNQGSGNTIYF. DNA of the CDR3: TGTGCCTGGAACCAGGGCTCTGGAAACACCATATATTTT.

This clonotype appeared many times. This chain connects TRBV4-2 to TRBJ1-5; the D is unclear. V dropped 5 bases and J dropped 4 bases, with 6 bases sitting between them. The CDR3 has 12 residues. Germline CDR1 is LGHNA and CDR2 is YNFKEQ. CDR3 region: CASSTGNQPQHF. In DNA form, the CDR3 reads TGTGCCAGCAGCACCGGGAATCAGCCCCAGCATTTT.

This clonotype was observed at least ten times. V and J are TRBV6-5 and TRBJ2-7; the D gene is possibly TRBD1 (6 bases). Trimming pared 5 bases from V and 5 bases from J, leaving 16 bases between. CDR3 size: 14 residues. The V gene's germline CDR1 is MNHEY and CDR2 SVGAGI. This CDR3 reads CASSPQGQSHEQYF. In DNA, the CDR3 is TGTGCCAGCAGTCCACAAGGACAGAGCCACGAGCAGTACTTC.

The CDR3 coding sequence is TGCGCCAGCAGTGTAGGGGGGCCCGGGGAGCTGTTTTTT. It codes for CASSVGGPGELFF. This sequence joins TRBV10-2 and TRBJ2-2, with D perhaps matching TRBD1 or TRBD2 (6 bases each). V lost 4 bases and J 6 bases, leaving 9 bases between the germline ends. The CDR3 extends over 13 amino acids. From germline, CDR1 is WSHSY and CDR2 SAAADI.

Comment on this clonotype: Since the CDR3 does not end with the conserved phenylalanine or tryptophan, this likely comes from a read error. The limits of the CDR3 on the DNA are not certain, so only TCRdb's listed CDR3 is given. This chain joins TRBV7-9 and TRBJ2-7; the table's D call of TRBD2 was not tested on the DNA. CDR1 SEHNR and CDR2 FQNEAQ come from the germline V gene (reference sequence). The CDR3 has 10 amino acids, counting both end residues. The chain's CDR3 is CASSRQPGPI.

This clonotype was picked up one time. CDR3 loop: CASSSGDPAGDGDTQYF. In nucleotides, the CDR3 is TGTGCCAGCAGCTCCGGGGATCCAGCGGGAGATGGAGATACGCAGTATTTT. The chain recombines TRBV7-6 with TRBJ2-3; TRBD2 agrees at 8 bases. The CDR3 is made up of 17 amino acids. CDR1 SGHVS and CDR2 FNYEAQ come from the germline V gene. V was pared by 4 bases and J by 5 bases, with 14 bases of the junction left unmatched.

The genes are TRBV19 and TRBJ2-2; 11 bases fit TRBD2. CDR3 size: 17 residues. CDR1 LNHDA and CDR2 SQIVND come from the germline V gene (reference sequence). The J segment lost 2 bases and the V segment lost 11 bases, leaving 13 bases of the junction unmatched. In DNA form, the CDR3 reads TGTGCCTCATTCCGTGGGGGACTAGCGGATAACACCGGGGAGCTGTTTTTT. Its translation: CASFRGGLADNTGELFF.

The chain recombines TRBV6-5 with TRBJ1-6; D remains ambiguous. The CDR3 loop spans 16 amino acids. Germline CDR1 MNHEY, CDR2 SVGAGI. Trimming stripped 2 bases from V and 2 bases from J, with 10 bases between. Here the CDR3 DNA reads TGTGCCAGCAGTTACAGGGCACCAGCCTATAATTCACCCCTCCACTTT. Its protein is CASSYRAPAYNSPLHF.

This clonotype was found a few times. The chain couples TRBV4-2 to TRBJ2-3, with a weak D call TRBD1 (6 bases). Germline assignment: CDR1 LGHNA and CDR2 YNFKEQ. The CDR3 spans 14 residues. Trimming removed 4 bases at V and 4 bases at J, with 12 bases between. For the CDR3, the DNA is TGTGCCAGCAGCCCTCAGGGGCGACCAGATACGCAGTATTTT. As protein: CASSPQGRPDTQYF.

The gene calls are TRBV2 and TRBJ1-5; 7 bases agree with TRBD1. Germline CDR1 is SNHLY and CDR2 is FYNNEI. CDR3 length equals 19 residues. V lost 6 bases to trimming and J lost 1 base; unmatched junction nucleotides: 18. CDR3 nucleotide sequence: TGTGCCAGCAGAGCACAGGGGATCTACGCTCGGCAGAGCAATCAGCCCCAGCATTTT. Protein product: CASRAQGIYARQSNQPQHF.

The chain recombines TRBV12-5 with TRBJ2-7; tentative D call: TRBD1 (6 bases). This CDR3 comprises 13 residues. The germline CDR1 and CDR2 sequences are LGHNT and FRNRAP. V was cut by 1 base and J by 2 bases, with 6 bases left in between. The CDR3 spells CASGLGQAYEQYF. The CDR3 DNA sequence: TGTGCTAGTGGTTTGGGACAGGCCTACGAGCAGTACTTC.

This clonotype was detected many times. V is TRBV5-1 and J is TRBJ2-7, with D possibly called TRBD1 or TRBD2 (6 bases each). With 5 bases removed from V and 4 bases from J, the gap between germline ends came to 13 bases. Germline loops: CDR1 SGHRS, CDR2 YFSETQ. The CDR3 has 13 amino acids. The CDR3 loop is CASREGVIYEQYF. DNA of the CDR3: TGCGCCAGCAGGGAGGGGGTGATATACGAGCAGTACTTC. Together with reference TRBV5-1 and TRBJ2-7, the CDR3 gives the full variable domain: KAGVTQTPRYLIKTRGQQVTLSCSPISGHRSVSWYQQTPGQGLQFLFEYFSETQRNKGNFPGRFSGRQFSNSRSEMNVSTLELGDSALYLCASREGVIYEQYFGPGTRLTVT.

The chain is built from TRBV13 and TRBJ2-5; D unresolved. The CDR3 covers 13 residues. Per the germline V gene, CDR1 is PRHDT and CDR2 is FYEKMQ (reference sequence). V was cut by 6 bases and J by 5 bases, with 13 bases left in between. The CDR3: CASSRAAGETQYF. DNA of the CDR3: TGTGCCAGCAGTAGGGCCGCCGGGGAGACCCAGTACTTC.

This clonotype was seen many times. The rearrangement links TRBV29-1 to TRBJ2-5; 10 bases agree with TRBD1. Germline V CDR1 and CDR2: SQVTM, ANQGSEA. This CDR3 is 13 amino acids long. The J segment lost 4 bases and the V segment lost 3 bases, leaving 2 bases of the junction unmatched. CDR3 protein: CSVDRTGGETQYF. The CDR3 region has the DNA TGCAGCGTTGACCGGACAGGGGGAGAGACCCAGTACTTC.

This clonotype has more than one count but fewer than ten. The chain uses TRBV5-1 and TRBJ2-2, with D possibly being TRBD1 (5 bases). The CDR3 is made up of 15 amino acids. CDR1 is SGHRS and CDR2 is YFSETQ in the germline V gene. V was clipped by 2 bases and J by 2 bases, with 10 bases between them. In DNA form, the CDR3 reads TGCGCCAGCAGCTTCGGTCAGGGTAACACCGGGGAGCTGTTTTTT. Translated: CASSFGQGNTGELFF.

This clonotype was counted at least ten times. The chain carries TRBV2 and TRBJ1-5; D unresolved. Germline CDR1 SNHLY, CDR2 FYNNEI. V lost 8 bases and J lost 7, with 15 bases in between. CDR3 length equals 13 residues. DNA of the CDR3: TGTGCCAGCTCGGGATTTAGGGAGCAGCCCCAGCATTTT. Protein sequence: CASSGFREQPQHF.

The table lists this clonotype with a few counts. The chain links TRBV3-1 to TRBJ2-1; TRBD2 matches 8 bases. CDR1 LGHDT and CDR2 YNNKEL come from the germline V gene (reference sequence). The V segment lost 3 bases and the J segment 9 bases; nucleotides outside the gene matches: 7. This CDR3 comprises 14 residues. For the CDR3, the DNA is TGTGCCAGCAGCCACGGTGGACTAGCTGTTGAGCAGTTCTTC. Translated: CASSHGGLAVEQFF.

The table lists this clonotype with a few counts. The chain couples TRBV2 to TRBJ2-2, with TRBD2 matching over 9 bases. The CDR3 has 15 amino acids. J lost 7 bases, V lost 3 bases, and 6 bases had no gene match. Germline V lookup: CDR1 SNHLY, CDR2 FYNNEI. The DNA for the CDR3 is TGTGCCAGCAGTGATACTAGCGGGTTGGACGGGGAGCTGTTTTTT. This translates into CASSDTSGLDGELFF.

This clonotype was seen more than once but under ten times. The genes are TRBV11-2 and TRBJ2-3; TRBD2 might be the D (5 bases). CDR3 size: 13 residues. Germline loops: CDR1 SGHAT, CDR2 FQNNGV. V lost 1 base, J lost 10 bases, and 12 bases lay in between. The CDR3 sequence is CASSLVELGAQYF. The CDR3 nucleotides read TGTGCCAGCAGCTTAGTCGAGCTCGGGGCGCAGTATTTT.

This clonotype has a handful of counts. This chain uses TRBV20-1 with TRBJ1-5; no definite D call. V lost 0 bases, J lost 7 bases, and 10 bases lay in between. Germline lookup yields CDR1 DFQATT and CDR2 SNEGSKA (reference sequence). This CDR3 region has 13 residues. CDR3 sequence reads: CSARDQAGQPQHF. CDR3 sequence (DNA): TGCAGTGCTAGAGATCAGGCGGGGCAGCCCCAGCATTTT.

The chain recombines TRBV19 with TRBJ2-3; maybe TRBD2 (7 bases). The CDR3 runs to 14 residues. Germline values: CDR1 LNHDA, CDR2 SQIVND (reference sequence). V was trimmed by 6 bases and J by 6 bases, leaving 16 bases between them. The CDR3 DNA reads as TGTGCCAGTAGGCCGAGGGGGGGAATGGATACGCAGTATTTT. It yields the protein CASRPRGGMDTQYF.